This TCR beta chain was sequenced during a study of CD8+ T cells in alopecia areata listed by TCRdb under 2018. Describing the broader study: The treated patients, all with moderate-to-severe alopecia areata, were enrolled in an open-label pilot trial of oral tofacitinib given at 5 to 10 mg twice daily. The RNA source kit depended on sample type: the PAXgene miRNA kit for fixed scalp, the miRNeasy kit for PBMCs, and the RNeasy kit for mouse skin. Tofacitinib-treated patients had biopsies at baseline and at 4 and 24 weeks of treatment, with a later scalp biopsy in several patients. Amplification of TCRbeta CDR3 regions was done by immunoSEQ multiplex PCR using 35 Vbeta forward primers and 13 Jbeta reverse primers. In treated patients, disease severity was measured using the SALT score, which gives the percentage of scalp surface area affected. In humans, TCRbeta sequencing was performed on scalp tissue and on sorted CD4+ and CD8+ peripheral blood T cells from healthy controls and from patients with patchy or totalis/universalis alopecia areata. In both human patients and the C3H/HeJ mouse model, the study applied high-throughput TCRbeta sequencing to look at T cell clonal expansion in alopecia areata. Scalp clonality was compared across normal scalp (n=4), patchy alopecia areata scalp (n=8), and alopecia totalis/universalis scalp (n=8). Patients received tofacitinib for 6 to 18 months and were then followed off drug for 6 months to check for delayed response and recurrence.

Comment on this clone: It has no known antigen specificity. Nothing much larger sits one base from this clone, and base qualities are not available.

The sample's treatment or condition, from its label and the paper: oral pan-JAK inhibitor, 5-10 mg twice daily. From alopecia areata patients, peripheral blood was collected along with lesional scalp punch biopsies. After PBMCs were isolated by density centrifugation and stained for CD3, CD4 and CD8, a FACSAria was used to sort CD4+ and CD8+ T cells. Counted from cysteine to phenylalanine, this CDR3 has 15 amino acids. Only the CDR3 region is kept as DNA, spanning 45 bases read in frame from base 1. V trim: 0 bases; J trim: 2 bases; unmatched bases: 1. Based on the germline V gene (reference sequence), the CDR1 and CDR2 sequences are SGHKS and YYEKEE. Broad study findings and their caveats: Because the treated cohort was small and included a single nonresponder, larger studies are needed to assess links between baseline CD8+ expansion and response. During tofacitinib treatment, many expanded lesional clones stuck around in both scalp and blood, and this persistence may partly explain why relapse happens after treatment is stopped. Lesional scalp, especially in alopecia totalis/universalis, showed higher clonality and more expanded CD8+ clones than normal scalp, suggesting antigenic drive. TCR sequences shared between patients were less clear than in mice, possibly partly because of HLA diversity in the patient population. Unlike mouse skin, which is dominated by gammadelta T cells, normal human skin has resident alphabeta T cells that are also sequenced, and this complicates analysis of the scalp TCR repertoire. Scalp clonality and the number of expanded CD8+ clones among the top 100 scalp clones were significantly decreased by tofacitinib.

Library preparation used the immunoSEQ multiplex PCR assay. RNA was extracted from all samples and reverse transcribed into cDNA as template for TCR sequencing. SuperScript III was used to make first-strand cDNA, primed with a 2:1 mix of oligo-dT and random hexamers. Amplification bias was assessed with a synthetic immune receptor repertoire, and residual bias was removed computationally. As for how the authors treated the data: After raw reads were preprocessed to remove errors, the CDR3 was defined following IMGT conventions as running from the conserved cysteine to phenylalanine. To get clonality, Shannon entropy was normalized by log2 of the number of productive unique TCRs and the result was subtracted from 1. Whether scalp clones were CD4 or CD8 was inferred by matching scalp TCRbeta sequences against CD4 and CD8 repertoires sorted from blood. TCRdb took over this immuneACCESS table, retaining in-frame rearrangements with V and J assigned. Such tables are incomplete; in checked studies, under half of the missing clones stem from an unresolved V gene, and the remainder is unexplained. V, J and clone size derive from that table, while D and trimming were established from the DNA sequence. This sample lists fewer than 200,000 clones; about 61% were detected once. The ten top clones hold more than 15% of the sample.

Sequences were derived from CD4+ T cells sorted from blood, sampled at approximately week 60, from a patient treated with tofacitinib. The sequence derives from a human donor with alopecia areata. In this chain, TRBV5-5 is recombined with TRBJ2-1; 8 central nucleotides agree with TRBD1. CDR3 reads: CASSLGQGTYNEQFF. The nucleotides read TGTGCCAGCAGCTTGGGACAGGGGACCTACAATGAGCAGTTCTTC.